This TCR beta chain was sequenced for a study of T cells after yellow fever vaccination. Study results and limitations: After the booster, nearly 98% of CD4 and roughly nine tenths of CD8 primary-response clones were re-detected.

TCR cDNA, made by 5'RACE template switching, carried an added universal primer site and UMIs. TCRdb reprocessed the 5' RACE reads via MiXCR and lists one record per CDR3 protein. Altogether hundreds of thousands of distinct CDR3 sequences are present, 18% being singletons, with the ten largest covering around 17%. This clonotype was observed a few times. Its antigen is as yet unknown. Germline V gene lookup returns CDR1 SGHTA and CDR2 FQGTGA. This CDR3 spans 14 amino acids. The V end lost 6 bases, the J end lost 8 bases, and 14 bases lay between the germline ends. The TCR was taken from a man in his late teens or twenties who received the YFV17D yellow fever vaccine. Sequenced material: PBMCs, taken before the yellow fever booster vaccination. The genes are TRBV7-3 and TRBJ1-6; TRBD1 might be the D (5 bases). CDR3 region: CASSSGTPDSPLHF. The CDR3 DNA follows: TGTGCCAGCAGTTCCGGGACTCCTGATTCACCCCTCCACTTT.